This passage covers 24 T cell receptor beta chains from one sample sequenced in a study of blood T cell repertoires in COVID-19. Repertoires were generated with immunoSEQ multiplex PCR, while TCRdb's copy carries only in-frame clones and drops some. The sample holds 100,000 to 150,000 clones, around four fifths seen once. The sample comprised peripheral blood. The receptors here all came from an elderly man with active or convalescent COVID-19.

This chain links TRBV6-6 with TRBJ2-5; no clear D. V lost 1 base to trimming and J lost 0 bases, with 9 bases between them. The CDR3 has 15 residues. Germline V gene data show CDR1 as MNHNY and CDR2 as SVGAGI (reference sequence). The CDR3 DNA reads TGTGCCAGCAGTTACTTTCAGGCTAACCAAGAGACCCAGTACTTC. This codes for CASSYFQANQETQYF.

V usage is TRBV3-1 (or the pseudogene TRBV3-2) and J usage is TRBJ2-7; D gene ambiguous. Germline loops: CDR1 LGHDT, CDR2 YNNKEL (reference sequence). Between the trimmed V and J ends, which lost 0 bases and 4 bases, there was a span of 13 bases. The CDR3 covers 15 residues. The CDR3 nucleotides are TGTGCCAGCAGCCAAGAGGTTCGGCAGGATTACGAGCAGTACTTC. This translates into CASSQEVRQDYEQYF.

This clone came up a few times. The V and J genes are TRBV5-4 and TRBJ1-1; TRBD1 matches at 9 bases. The CDR3 has 13 residues. V shed 6 bases and J 5 bases; nucleotides not matched to a gene: 5. Germline assignment: CDR1 SGHNT and CDR2 YYREEE (reference sequence). The CDR3 DNA sequence: TGTGCCAGCACCGGACAGGGGCGGACTGAAGCTTTCTTT. This translates into CASTGQGRTEAFF.

V usage is TRBV7-2 and J usage is TRBJ1-3, with 7 nucleotides matching TRBD1. The CDR3 covers 14 residues. From germline, CDR1 is SGHTA and CDR2 FQGNSA. V was pared by 3 bases and J by 2 bases, with 1 base of the junction left unmatched. The CDR3 DNA is TGTGCCAGCAGCTTCGACAGGGCTGGAAACACCATATATTTT. This sequence encodes CASSFDRAGNTIYF.

The chain combines TRBV6-2 or TRBV6-3 with TRBJ1-1, with D unresolved. CDR1 is MNHEY, CDR2 SVGEGT, per germline. The CDR3 length is 13 residues. Between the trimmed V and J ends, which lost 5 bases and 0 bases, there was a span of 7 bases. The CDR3 DNA sequence: TGTGCCAGCAGTCGTCCAGTGAACACTGAAGCTTTCTTT. Translated, it gives CASSRPVNTEAFF.

The rearrangement uses TRBV11-1 and TRBJ1-2; a possible D gene is TRBD1 (6 bases). The CDR3 has 13 amino acids. The germline V and J ends were trimmed by 4 bases and 4 bases, with 10 bases remaining between them. The V gene's germline CDR1 is SGHAT and CDR2 FQDESV (reference sequence). Here the CDR3 DNA reads TGTGCCAGCAGCTCGGACAGTGTCTATGGCTACACCTTC. Translated, it gives CASSSDSVYGYTF.

This rearrangement joins TRBV4-3 to TRBJ1-1, with 7 bases matching TRBD1. This CDR3 is built from 15 residues. V lost 1 base and J lost 11; bases outside the gene matches: 13. Germline V gives CDR1 LGHNA, CDR2 YSLEER. This chain's CDR3 is CASSQGLRDSKGAFF. For the CDR3, the DNA is TGCGCCAGCAGCCAAGGCCTCCGGGACAGCAAGGGGGCTTTCTTT.

CDR3 bases: TGTGCCACCAGTGATTTGGCCGGGTCCGCGCAGTATTTT. Residues: CATSDLAGSAQYF. The chain has TRBV24-1 and TRBJ2-3; D gene unclear. This CDR3 has 13 amino acids. CDR1 is KGHDR and CDR2 is SFDVKD in the germline V gene. V lost 0 bases and J lost 10, with 10 bases in between.

CDR3 bases: TGTGCCAGCAGTATGCAGGGGGCGGAAGATACGCAGTATTTT. It codes for CASSMQGAEDTQYF. This chain uses TRBV2 with TRBJ2-3; 8 positions match TRBD1. CDR3 length: 14 amino acids. Germline loops: CDR1 SNHLY, CDR2 FYNNEI. J gave up 5 bases and V 5 bases, and 6 bases lay outside the gene matches.

The chain's CDR3 is CASSQDFVRDGELFF. CDR3 in DNA: TGCGCCAGCAGCCAAGATTTCGTGAGGGACGGGGAGCTGTTTTTT. The J gene is TRBJ2-2, the V gene TRBV4-3; D might be TRBD2 (5 bases). Germline CDR1 LGHNA, CDR2 YSLEER. V dropped 0 bases and J dropped 7 bases, with 12 bases sitting between them. The CDR3 has 15 amino acids.

The chain couples TRBV6-5 to TRBJ2-7, with 8 bases identical to TRBD2. Trimming removed 7 bases from V and 2 bases from J; junction bases left unmatched: 7. Germline V lookup: CDR1 MNHEY, CDR2 SVGAGI. The CDR3 contains 14 residues. For the CDR3, the DNA is TGTGCCAGCAAGGGGCGGGGGGAAACCTACGAGCAGTACTTC. Its protein is CASKGRGETYEQYF.

Details on this clone: One end of the junction varies from germline; a read error may be responsible. The chain uses TRBV2 and TRBJ2-5; D might be TRBD2 (7 bases). This CDR3 contains 11 residues. CDR1 is SNHLY and CDR2 is FYNNEI in the germline V gene. The CDR3 coding sequence is TGTGCCAGCAGTGAGTTGGCGGGGGCCCACTTC. This translates into CASSELAGAHF.

V usage is TRBV6-2 or TRBV6-3 and J usage is TRBJ2-7, with a possible D match to TRBD1 (5 bases). CDR1 MNHEY and CDR2 SVGEGT come from the germline V gene. The CDR3 totals 15 residues. The V gene lost 5 bases and the J gene lost 2 bases, with 16 bases spanning the gap. The CDR3 protein is CASSRTTLDTYEQYF. CDR3 coding DNA: TGTGCCAGCAGTCGGACAACTCTCGACACCTACGAGCAGTACTTC.

This clone was detected only once. The chain uses TRBV10-3 and TRBJ2-3, with a possible D match to TRBD2 (5 bases). In germline, CDR1 is ENHRY, CDR2 SYGVKD. The CDR3 spans 14 residues. The V and J ends lost 4 bases and 4 bases respectively, with 12 bases between them. The CDR3 protein is CAISVQERSDTQYF. CDR3 nucleotide sequence: TGTGCCATCAGTGTCCAGGAGCGGTCAGATACGCAGTATTTT.

This chain connects TRBV6-4 to TRBJ1-2; the D gene is possibly TRBD1 (5 bases). This CDR3 comprises 13 residues. V lost 6 bases, J lost 8 bases, and 16 bases lay in between. Germline V CDR1 and CDR2: MRHNA, SNTAGT. CDR3 nucleotide sequence: TGTGCCAGCAGCCCCGGGAGGGGTGTCGGCTACACCTTC. Amino acids: CASSPGRGVGYTF.

This chain uses TRBV11-2 with TRBJ2-2, with TRBD2 as a possible D gene (5 bases). The CDR3 loop spans 13 amino acids. The germline CDR1 and CDR2 sequences are SGHAT and FQNNGV. The V end was cut by 4 bases, the J end by 7 bases, with 10 bases between. The CDR3: CASSSYRGGELFF. In DNA, the CDR3 is TGTGCCAGCAGCTCTTACCGGGGCGGGGAGCTGTTTTTT.

The chain recombines TRBV21-1 with TRBJ2-7; TRBD1, the D gene given by the table, was not confirmed from the DNA. TRBV21-1 is recorded as a pseudogene. CDR3 size: 14 residues. This chain's CDR3 is CASSKIGQLYEQYF. CDR3 in DNA: TGTGCCAGCAGCAAAATAGGACAGTTGTACGAGCAGTACTTC.

The V gene is TRBV14, the J gene TRBJ2-1; 8 nucleotides align to TRBD2. The germline CDR1 and CDR2 sequences are SGHDN and FVKESK. This CDR3 region has 16 residues. V lost 4 bases, J lost 1 base, and 6 bases stayed unmatched. The CDR3 sequence: CASSRPSSGSYNEQFF. The DNA for the CDR3 is TGTGCCAGCAGCCGGCCCTCTAGCGGGTCCTACAATGAGCAGTTCTTC. The whole variable domain, remainder taken from reference TRBV14 and TRBJ2-1, is EAGVTQFPSHSVIEKGQTVTLRCDPISGHDNLYWYRRVMGKEIKFLLHFVKESKQDESGMPNNRFLAERTGGTYSTLKVQPAELEDSGVYFCASSRPSSGSYNEQFFGPGTRLTVL.

The chain recombines TRBV6-6 with TRBJ1-1; D possibly corresponds to TRBD1 (6 bases). CDR3 length: 16 amino acids. Germline CDR1 MNHNY, CDR2 SVGAGI (reference sequence). V lost 6 bases and J 4 bases, leaving 21 bases between the germline ends. CDR3 protein: CASRGPGHYESTEAFF. The CDR3 DNA sequence: TGTGCCAGCAGGGGCCCGGGACACTATGAGAGCACTGAAGCTTTCTTT.

Details on this clone: Other nucleotide sequences from this sample produce the same CDR3. The chain carries TRBV5-1 and TRBJ1-5; D is unresolved. There are 15 residues in the CDR3. The germline V gene has CDR1 SGHRS and CDR2 YFSETQ. Trimming removed 0 bases from V and 0 bases from J, with 7 bases in between. The CDR3 sequence: CASSLAGYSNQPQHF. The DNA of the CDR3 is TGCGCCAGCAGCTTGGCCGGGTATAGCAATCAGCCCCAGCATTTT.

V is TRBV9 and J is TRBJ2-1; 8 nucleotides align to TRBD2. The junction had 7 bases not matched to a gene; V was cut back by 0 bases and J by 8 bases. Germline V gene sequence: CDR1 SGDLS, CDR2 YYNGEE. This CDR3 region has 15 residues. CDR3 in amino acids: CASSVGTSLGYEQFF. For the CDR3, the DNA is TGTGCCAGCAGCGTAGGGACTAGCTTGGGTTATGAGCAGTTCTTC.

This clone showed up just a few times. This sequence joins TRBV19 and TRBJ1-6; D gene unclear. Germline values: CDR1 LNHDA, CDR2 SQIVND (reference sequence). This CDR3 has 14 residues. Trimming removed 0 bases at V and 5 bases at J, with 5 bases between. CDR3 region: CASSIDRNNSPLHF. CDR3 nucleotide sequence: TGTGCCAGTAGTATAGATAGAAATAATTCACCCCTCCACTTT.

This CDR3 is CASSASSGPSKQYF. CDR3 sequence (DNA): TGTGCCAGCAGCGCCTCTAGCGGGCCCTCCAAGCAGTACTTC. This rearrangement joins TRBV9 to TRBJ2-7, with TRBD2 matching 8 bases. CDR3 length: 14 amino acids. J was trimmed by 8 bases and V by 3 bases; bases with no gene match: 10. Germline assignment: CDR1 SGDLS and CDR2 YYNGEE.

The genes are TRBV25-1 and TRBJ2-1; 8 nucleotides match TRBD1. Looked up from germline, CDR1 is MGHDK and CDR2 is SYGVNS. After removal of 4 bases from V and 8 bases from J, the junction contained 13 bases not matched to a gene. The CDR3 is made up of 16 amino acids. CDR3 in amino acids: CASSGLDRGGDYEQFF. The CDR3 nucleotides read TGTGCCAGCAGTGGGTTAGACAGGGGAGGCGATTATGAGCAGTTCTTC. The full variable domain, in which reference TRBV25-1 and TRBJ2-1 provide the parts outside the CDR3, is EADIYQTPRYLVIGTGKKITLECSQTMGHDKMYWYQQDPGMELHLIHYSYGVNSTEKGDLSSESTVSRIRTEHFPLTLESARPSHTSQYLCASSGLDRGGDYEQFFGPGTRLTVL.